This T cell receptor (beta chain) was obtained from a study of T-cell reconstitution after alpha-beta-depleted transplantation in children. Whole-study results and caveats: Where alpha-beta T cells came from about two months after transplant was reportedly several hundred expanded graft clones. T-cell counts and diversity were attributed mostly to newly produced T cells one year after transplant. Where some patients showed high TCRbeta diversity at day 60, it came from recipient T cells and thymic progenitors that had survived.

Turning to this clonotype: Antigen unknown.

Germline lookup yields CDR1 MNHEY and CDR2 SVGAGI. The CDR3 extends over 15 amino acids. The V end was cut by 0 bases, the J end by 1 base, with 9 bases between. Preparing the TCRbeta library involved the use of unique molecular identifiers. TCRdb itself ran the PCR reads through MiXCR, one entry per CDR3 protein. The data hold some 290,000 distinct CDR3 sequences, with approximately 20% observed a single time. The chain employs TRBV6-5 and TRBJ2-5; D may be TRBD1 (6 bases). The sample consisted of PBMCs, mostly from graft donor cells, taken 180 days after TCRalphabeta/CD19-depleted stem cell transplant. This receptor was obtained from a male patient aged 10 to 17 who had a stem cell transplant for acute lymphoblastic leukemia, so the T cells may come from the graft donor. CDR3 coding DNA: TGTGCCAGCAGTTACTCTGGACAGTCCCAAGAGACCCAGTACTTC. This codes for CASSYSGQSQETQYF.